The 11 T cell receptor beta chains in this list originate from one sample, sequenced in a study of cytomegalovirus exposure and HLA in healthy donors. The PCR contained 60 Vbeta and 13 Jbeta primers. Assay used: immunoSEQ multiplex PCR; TCRdb lists only in-frame clones, some missing. This sample's table has more than 45,000 clones. The sequenced material came from PBMCs. These TCRs come from a woman between 40 and 55 years old in good health and CMV-seronegative.

The rearrangement links TRBV2 to TRBJ1-2, with TRBD1 matching over 8 bases. Germline CDR1 is SNHLY and CDR2 is FYNNEI. The CDR3 spans 13 residues. J gave up 3 bases and V 5 bases, and 2 bases lay outside the gene matches. The CDR3 region has the DNA TGTGCCAGCAGTCTGACAGGGGACTATGGCTACACCTTC. Its protein is CASSLTGDYGYTF.

The rearrangement uses TRBV2 and TRBJ2-7, with D perhaps TRBD1 (6 bases). Germline V gene lookup returns CDR1 SNHLY and CDR2 FYNNEI. V was shortened by 5 bases and J by 6 bases, with 17 bases between the two germline ends. This CDR3 has 14 residues. CDR3 bases: TGTGCCAGCAGTACCAGGGGAAGGATGCTCGAGCAGTACTTC. This gives the protein CASSTRGRMLEQYF.

V and J are TRBV5-6 and TRBJ1-2; 8 bases are a match to TRBD1. The germline V gene has CDR1 SGHDT and CDR2 YYEEEE. J was trimmed by 7 bases and V by 2 bases; bases with no gene match: 16. The CDR3 is made up of 17 amino acids. The CDR3 DNA reads as TGTGCCAGCAGCTTTCGCCCCGATTCAGGGGGCCATGCTGGCTACACCTTC. Protein: CASSFRPDSGGHAGYTF.

The chain couples TRBV2 to TRBJ2-3; tentative D call: TRBD2 (5 bases). V dropped 7 bases and J dropped 1 base, with 12 bases sitting between them. This CDR3 comprises 14 residues. CDR1 is SNHLY and CDR2 is FYNNEI in the germline V gene. This CDR3 is CASKWSGGTDTQYF. DNA of the CDR3: TGTGCCAGCAAATGGAGCGGAGGCACAGATACGCAGTATTTT.

This chain links TRBV6-5 with TRBJ2-1; possibly TRBD2 for D (6 bases). The V end was cut by 7 bases, the J end by 12 bases, with 13 bases between. Germline V CDR1 and CDR2: MNHEY, SVGAGI. The CDR3 spans 11 residues. This CDR3 reads CASTHGGRQFF. CDR3 sequence (DNA): TGTGCCAGCACCCACGGAGGGCGGCAGTTCTTC.

The genes are TRBV5-4 and TRBJ2-7; 10 bases map to TRBD2. V was pared by 1 base and J by 5 bases, with 6 bases of the junction left unmatched. CDR1 is SGHNT, CDR2 YYREEE, per germline (reference sequence). This CDR3 has 15 amino acids. The CDR3 sequence: CASSLSLAGVDEQYF. The CDR3 nucleotides are TGTGCCAGCAGCTTGAGTCTAGCGGGAGTGGACGAGCAGTACTTC. Filled out from reference TRBV5-4 and TRBJ2-7, the complete variable domain reads ETGVTQSPTHLIKTRGQQVTLRCSSQSGHNTVSWYQQALGQGPQFIFQYYREEENGRGNFPPRFSGLQFPNYSSELNVNALELDDSALYLCASSLSLAGVDEQYFGPGTRLTVT.

The chain couples TRBV7-2 to TRBJ2-3, with D possibly TRBD2 on 5 matching bases. CDR3 size: 15 residues. The V end was cut by 7 bases, the J end by 2 bases, with 16 bases between. Germline assignment: CDR1 SGHTA and CDR2 FQGNSA. The CDR3 spells CASTSGGLTTDTQYF. CDR3 nucleotide sequence: TGTGCCAGCACCTCTGGCGGACTCACCACAGATACGCAGTATTTT.

V gene TRBV7-2 combines with J gene TRBJ1-5, with 8 bases identical to TRBD1. J was trimmed by 9 bases and V by 5 bases; bases with no gene match: 12. Looked up from germline, CDR1 is SGHTA and CDR2 is FQGNSA. CDR3 size: 15 residues. The CDR3 loop reads CASSQGGTGVGPQHF. The CDR3 DNA is TGTGCCAGCAGCCAAGGTGGGACAGGCGTTGGGCCCCAGCATTTT.

J is TRBJ1-1 and V is TRBV7-9, with D tentatively TRBD1 (6 bases). The CDR3 contains 14 residues. Germline V gene sequence: CDR1 SEHNR, CDR2 FQNEAQ (reference sequence). V lost 4 bases, J lost 1 base, and 10 bases lay in between. CDR3 residues: CASSWGQSNTEAFF. The CDR3 DNA is TGTGCCAGCAGCTGGGGACAATCGAACACTGAAGCTTTCTTT. Complete variable domain (other parts from reference TRBV7-9 and TRBJ1-1): DTGVSQNPRHKITKRGQNVTFRCDPISEHNRLYWYRQTLGQGPEFLTYFQNEAQLEKSRLLSDRFSAERPKGSFSTLEIQRTEQGDSAMYLCASSWGQSNTEAFFGQGTRLTVV.

The chain combines TRBV19 with TRBJ2-6; D unclear. The V gene lost 7 bases and the J gene lost 0 bases, with 7 bases spanning the gap. This CDR3 region has 14 residues. Germline-derived CDR1 and CDR2 are LNHDA and SQIVND (reference sequence). This CDR3 is CASTPGSGANVLTF. CDR3 sequence (DNA): TGTGCCAGTACTCCCGGCTCTGGGGCCAACGTCCTGACTTTC.

Concerning this clone: Other DNA variants within this sample encode the same CDR3. This chain links TRBV9 with TRBJ2-1; 10 nucleotides match TRBD2. Unmatched junction bases numbered 11, after V lost 8 bases and J lost 9 bases. CDR1 SGDLS and CDR2 YYNGEE come from the germline V gene. The CDR3 has 14 amino acids. CDR3 in amino acids: CASKAGGPAGEQFF. The CDR3 nucleotides are TGTGCCAGTAAAGCGGGGGGGCCAGCGGGTGAGCAGTTCTTC. Full variable domain (remainder filled in from reference TRBV9 and TRBJ2-1): DSGVTQTPKHLITATGQRVTLRCSPRSGDLSVYWYQQSLDQGLQFLIQYYNGEERAKGNILERFSAQQFPDLHSELNLSSLELGDSALYFCASKAGGPAGEQFFGPGTRLTVL.